These 26 T cell receptor beta chains came from one sample sequenced in a study of T-cell reconstitution after alpha-beta-depleted transplantation in children. A library of TCRbeta sequences, prepared with unique molecular identifiers, was generated. TCRdb itself ran the PCR reads through MiXCR, one entry per CDR3 protein. The sample lists about 460,000 distinct CDR3 sequences, under 15% seen once, with about 5% in the top ten. Sequenced material: PBMCs from the stem cell graft donor, taken from the stem cell graft. These receptors all come from a human donor who donated a stem cell graft to a child with combined immunodeficiency.

This clonotype was seen more than once but under ten times. The V and J genes are TRBV5-1 and TRBJ2-1; D gene unclear. From germline, CDR1 is SGHRS and CDR2 YFSETQ. V was cut by 0 bases and J by 0 bases, with 10 bases left in between. This CDR3 is built from 16 residues. CDR3 in amino acids: CASSLVPSPSYNEQFF. The CDR3 bases are TGCGCCAGCAGCTTGGTTCCCTCACCCTCCTACAATGAGCAGTTCTTC.

V is TRBV27 and J is TRBJ1-1, with unresolved D. This CDR3 comprises 18 residues. CDR1 MNHEY and CDR2 SMNVEV come from the germline V gene (reference sequence). The V end was cut by 5 bases, the J end by 0 bases, with 22 bases between. CDR3 DNA: TGTGCCAGCAGTCCACTGGGCAGTTACCGGATCATGAACACTGAAGCTTTCTTT. Translated, it gives CASSPLGSYRIMNTEAFF.

This clonotype was found many times. V gene TRBV6-5 combines with J gene TRBJ1-2, with D unclear. The CDR3 runs to 14 residues. Per the germline V gene, CDR1 is MNHEY and CDR2 is SVGAGI. V gave up 2 bases and J gave up 5 bases, with 12 bases separating them. This chain's CDR3 is CASSYPRAGYGYTF. The CDR3 bases are TGTGCCAGCAGTTACCCCCGGGCAGGATATGGCTACACCTTC.

This clonotype was seen a handful of times. CDR3 nucleotides: TGCGCCAGCAGCGTTACAGGGGGCAAGAGTCCGGAAGCTTTCTTT. The encoded protein is CASSVTGGKSPEAFF. The chain is built from TRBV5-1 and TRBJ1-1, with 9 bases fitting TRBD1. The CDR3 has 15 residues. Germline CDR1 reads SGHRS; CDR2 reads YFSETQ. V lost 4 bases to trimming and J lost 8 bases; unmatched junction nucleotides: 12.

A remark on this clonotype: This may come from a read error, since a much larger clone is one base off. The rearrangement uses TRBV5-1 and TRBJ2-5; D is uncertain. This CDR3 has 14 amino acids. V was shortened by 0 bases and J by 6 bases, with 12 bases between the two germline ends. Germline V lookup: CDR1 SGHRS, CDR2 YFSETQ. The CDR3 loop reads CASSLERGGKTQYF. DNA for the CDR3: TGCGCCAGCAGCTTGGAACGCGGCGGAAAGACCCAGTACTTC.

This clonotype was found a few times. V gene TRBV12-3 or TRBV12-4 combines with J gene TRBJ2-7, with D uncertain. This CDR3 region has 15 residues. Between the trimmed V and J ends, which lost 5 bases and 0 bases, there was a span of 14 bases. The CDR3 DNA reads as TGTGCCAGCAGTCCTTCACGGGCGAGCTCCTACGAGCAGTACTTC. It is translated as CASSPSRASSYEQYF.

This clonotype was found a few times. This sequence joins TRBV6-5 and TRBJ2-4, with D unresolved. The CDR3 extends over 12 amino acids. Trimming stripped 6 bases from V and 7 bases from J, with 10 bases between. CDR1 is MNHEY and CDR2 is SVGAGI in the germline V gene. In DNA form, the CDR3 reads TGTGCCAGCAGCCGCTTGGGGAACATTCAGTACTTC. This encodes CASSRLGNIQYF.

This clonotype was detected ten times or more. The rearrangement joins TRBV19 to TRBJ2-1; D is ambiguous. Trimming left V 5 bases short and J 3 bases short, with 8 bases between. Germline CDR1 and CDR2: LNHDA and SQIVND (reference sequence). The CDR3 contains 13 residues. The CDR3 DNA reads TGTGCCAGTAGTGAAACTATCTACAATGAGCAGTTCTTC. It is translated as CASSETIYNEQFF.

The chain links TRBV6-5 to TRBJ2-2; tentative D call: TRBD2 (6 bases). This CDR3 spans 16 amino acids. Germline values: CDR1 MNHEY, CDR2 SVGAGI. Trimming took off 4 bases at V and 4 bases at J, with 16 bases between the two ends. The CDR3 region is CASSWVGGVRTGELFF. The CDR3 DNA sequence: TGTGCCAGCAGTTGGGTGGGGGGAGTCCGCACCGGGGAGCTGTTTTTT.

This clonotype was found a few times. This chain joins TRBV20-1 and TRBJ2-3; TRBD2 aligns across 8 bases. The J segment lost 0 bases and the V segment lost 3 bases, leaving 5 bases of the junction unmatched. CDR1 is DFQATT and CDR2 is SNEGSKA in the germline V gene (reference sequence). This CDR3 comprises 15 residues. This chain's CDR3 is CSASVASGSTDTQYF. CDR3 DNA sequence: TGCAGTGCTAGTGTTGCTAGCGGGAGCACAGATACGCAGTATTTT.

The sample holds a few counts of this clonotype. The chain recombines TRBV30 with TRBJ2-3; TRBD2 matches 9 bases. The CDR3 loop spans 14 amino acids. CDR1 is GTSNPN and CDR2 is SVGIG in the germline V gene (reference sequence). V was pared by 4 bases and J by 5 bases, with 7 bases of the junction left unmatched. The CDR3 DNA follows: TGTGCCTGGAATCCTAGCGGGGCGGGAGATACGCAGTATTTT. Its translation: CAWNPSGAGDTQYF.

The rearrangement uses TRBV4-3 and TRBJ2-7; D gene uncertain. The V gene's germline CDR1 is LGHNA and CDR2 YSLEER. V dropped 0 bases and J dropped 5 bases, with 8 bases sitting between them. The CDR3 is made up of 13 amino acids. The CDR3 DNA sequence: TGCGCCAGCAGCCAAGATATTGTGGACGAGCAGTACTTC. Amino acids: CASSQDIVDEQYF.

This clonotype was observed a few times. The chain links TRBV7-8 to TRBJ2-5, with 11 bases matching TRBD2. The CDR3 is made up of 20 amino acids. Germline CDR1 SGHVS, CDR2 FQNEAQ. The trim removed 0 bases at V and 5 bases at J, leaving 17 bases unmatched. CDR3 bases: TGTGCCAGCAGCTTAGCTAGAGGGGGACTAGCGGTATCAAGTATGGAGACCCAGTACTTC. It specifies CASSLARGGLAVSSMETQYF.

This clonotype has a handful of counts. The chain is built from TRBV7-2 and TRBJ2-2, with a possible D match to TRBD2 (5 bases). The length of the CDR3 is 16 residues. The germline V and J ends were trimmed by 8 bases and 0 bases, with 16 bases remaining between them. Germline CDR1 SGHTA, CDR2 FQGNSA. The CDR3 reads CASSGSFLPNTGELFF. CDR3 DNA: TGTGCCAGCTCGGGAAGCTTCTTGCCGAACACCGGGGAGCTGTTTTTT.

The rearrangement joins TRBV11-2 to TRBJ2-1, with TRBD1 matching 9 bases. Per the germline V gene, CDR1 is SGHAT and CDR2 is FQNNGV. The V and J ends lost 5 bases and 10 bases, in that order; junction bases with no gene match: 6. The CDR3 consists of 13 residues. The CDR3 here is CASSPDRGGEQFF. CDR3 DNA: TGTGCCAGCAGCCCAGACAGGGGGGGCGAGCAGTTCTTC.

The CDR3: CSARDSRDPSSGNTIYF. The CDR3 nucleotides read TGCAGTGCTAGAGACAGCCGTGACCCGAGCTCTGGAAACACCATATATTTT. The chain combines TRBV20-1 with TRBJ1-3; no clear D gene. Per germline, CDR1 DFQATT and CDR2 SNEGSKA (reference sequence). The V end lost 0 bases, the J end lost 0 bases, and 15 bases lay between the germline ends. CDR3 length: 17 amino acids.

This clonotype came up many times. V usage is TRBV12-3 or TRBV12-4 and J usage is TRBJ2-7; 12 bases match TRBD2. V trimming: 4 bases; J trimming: 2 bases; junction bases outside the gene matches: 3. The CDR3 has 15 amino acids. The CDR3, as DNA: TGTGCCAGCAGTTACGGACTAGCGGGAACCTACGAGCAGTACTTC. This translates into CASSYGLAGTYEQYF.

The chain joins TRBV20-1 to TRBJ2-7, with D possibly called TRBD1 or TRBD2 (5 bases each). This CDR3 is 14 amino acids long. The germline gives CDR1 DFQATT, CDR2 SNEGSKA (reference sequence). Trimming removed 4 bases at V and 0 bases at J, with 13 bases between. The CDR3 bases are TGCAGTGCTATAAGGGGAGTGACCTCCTACGAGCAGTACTTC. This codes for CSAIRGVTSYEQYF.

This clonotype was detected a few times. The rearrangement uses TRBV9 and TRBJ1-6; 7 bases are a match to TRBD1. Germline V gene sequence: CDR1 SGDLS, CDR2 YYNGEE. The CDR3 spans 15 residues. V lost 2 bases, J lost 6 bases, and 5 bases stayed unmatched. The CDR3 coding sequence is TGTGCCAGCAGCGTCAGACAGGGATTTAATTCACCCCTCCACTTT. Translation gives CASSVRQGFNSPLHF.

This clonotype was seen many times. The CDR3 DNA follows: TGCAGCGTTGAGTGGGGGTCCGAGCAGTACTTC. Its translation is CSVEWGSEQYF. V gene TRBV29-1 combines with J gene TRBJ2-7; D possibly matches TRBD1 or TRBD2 (5 bases each). V was clipped by 3 bases and J by 6 bases, with 9 bases between them. Germline V lookup: CDR1 SQVTM, CDR2 ANQGSEA. The CDR3 spans 11 residues.

CDR3 sequence reads: CSVLGQGSRNTQYF. For the CDR3, the DNA is TGCAGCGTTCTAGGACAGGGGTCGAGAAATACGCAGTATTTT. The chain links TRBV29-1 to TRBJ2-3; 9 bases agree with TRBD1. The CDR3 consists of 14 residues. After removal of 5 bases from V and 7 bases from J, the junction contained 10 bases not matched to a gene. Germline loops: CDR1 SQVTM, CDR2 ANQGSEA.

This clonotype was counted ten times or more. The CDR3 region has the DNA TGTGCCAGCAGTTTTGTTTCACAAGAGACCCAGTACTTC. Amino acid sequence: CASSFVSQETQYF. The V and J genes are TRBV12-3 or TRBV12-4 and TRBJ2-5; D gene unclear. The CDR3 is made up of 13 amino acids. V was pared by 3 bases and J by 2 bases, with 7 bases between.

This clonotype was seen many times. V gene TRBV12-3 or TRBV12-4 combines with J gene TRBJ1-2; no clear D. V lost 6 bases and J 4 bases, leaving 9 bases between the germline ends. The CDR3 has 12 residues. CDR3 in DNA: TGTGCCAGCAGCGATTCGATCTATGGCTACACCTTC. As protein: CASSDSIYGYTF.

The table lists this clonotype with many counts. This chain connects TRBV20-1 to TRBJ2-5, with 7 bases fitting TRBD1. V was clipped by 7 bases and J by 2 bases; unmatched bases: 7. The germline gives CDR1 DFQATT, CDR2 SNEGSKA (reference sequence). The CDR3 runs 13 residues. The CDR3 loop reads CSVWTGGQETQYF. CDR3 DNA: TGCAGTGTCTGGACAGGCGGTCAAGAGACCCAGTACTTC.

This clonotype has a count of ten or more. This chain connects TRBV24-1 to TRBJ2-7; D is possibly TRBD1 (6 bases). There are 14 residues in the CDR3. Per the germline V gene, CDR1 is KGHDR and CDR2 is SFDVKD. V lost 2 bases, J lost 3 bases, and 10 bases lay in between. CDR3: CATSDSGDGYEQYF. CDR3 coding DNA: TGTGCCACCAGTGATTCAGGGGATGGCTACGAGCAGTACTTC.

The chain links TRBV5-5 to TRBJ2-4, with a weak D call TRBD2 (5 bases). The CDR3 has 15 residues. Germline V gene lookup returns CDR1 SGHKS and CDR2 YYEKEE (reference sequence). The V end lost 4 bases, the J end lost 8 bases, and 19 bases lay between the germline ends. The CDR3 DNA is TGTGCCAGCAGCAAGCTAGCCGCTAGATTAGACATTCAGTACTTC. Translating gives CASSKLAARLDIQYF.